The clone carrying this T cell receptor (beta chain) was detected only a few times. These data belong to a study of T cells in Graves' hyperthyroidism and ophthalmopathy. As for the study in general: Pretreatment peripheral blood was obtained at initial diagnosis.

RNA transcripts yielded amplified TCR beta CDR3 regions. Primed by the HTBI set, a first-round RT-PCR was run on the TCR CDR3. Via MiXCR, TCRdb re-called the multiplex PCR reads, giving one row per CDR3 protein. Of about 290,000 distinct CDR3 sequences listed, approximately 12% were seen once; the top ten hold almost 8%. The length of the CDR3 is 18 residues. V was clipped by 6 bases and J by 3 bases; unmatched bases: 13. Looked up from germline, CDR1 is MGHRA and CDR2 is YSYEKL. The patients, who ranged from 18 to 65 in age, presented with newly diagnosed hyperthyroidism lasting under 2 months. V and J are TRBV4-1 and TRBJ2-3; TRBD2 agrees at 12 bases. This receptor was taken from a young woman with Graves' hyperthyroidism that later progressed to Graves' ophthalmopathy. Sequencing was carried out using blood. CDR3 in amino acids: CASRRGLAGLVNTDTQYF. The CDR3 DNA reads as TGCGCCAGCAGACGCGGACTAGCGGGACTGGTGAATACAGATACGCAGTATTTT.